The sequence of this TCR beta chain was determined in a study of monozygotic twins with inflammatory bowel disease. Germline V CDR1 and CDR2: MGHRA, YSYEKL. The CDR3 is 13 residues long. Each CDR3 protein gets one entry in TCRdb, which reprocessed the 5' RACE reads and gives no DNA. The sample shows about 420,000 distinct CDR3 sequences, and 2% to 3% sits with its ten largest clones. Sequenced sample: blood. This chain connects TRBV4-1 to TRBJ1-1. The TCR sequence derives from a human donor with ulcerative colitis or Crohn's disease, or a healthy co-twin of an affected twin (not recorded which). The CDR3 protein is CASSQAYLQQAGF.